This TCR beta chain is from a study of T-cell memory formation after mild COVID-19. On the study more broadly: TCR clusters were mostly confined to one donor each. Study-level results: Contracting CD4+ clones sat mainly in CM and EM; CD8+ in EMRA. Contracting clones, day 15 to 85, had balanced CD4/CD8, and later expanders favored CD4+.

Sample barcodes and UMIs were carried by the TCR alpha and TCR beta cDNA libraries that 5'RACE generated with constant-segment primers. TCRdb processed the 5' RACE reads anew with MiXCR; each CDR3 protein has one entry. The profile shows 210,000 or so distinct CDR3 sequences, roughly 30% of them singletons. As regards this clonotype: Its antigen is unknown.

Germline CDR1 reads MNHEY; CDR2 reads SVGEGT. This CDR3 region has 14 residues. Trimming cost V 7 bases and J 3 bases, with 16 bases left between them. This TCR was sampled from an adult woman who had mild COVID-19 (a few samples of this study predate the infection). Cell type and time point are not known. The sample consisted of PBMCs or a T cell subset sorted from them (not recorded which). The V call is TRBV6-2 or TRBV6-3, the J call TRBJ2-7; D gene unclear. The DNA of the CDR3 is TGTGCCAGCAAAAGGTCTAGGTATCTCTACGAGCAGTACTTC. Its translation: CASKRSRYLYEQYF.